This entry lists 24 T cell receptor beta chains sequenced from one sample in a study of blood T cell repertoires in COVID-19. Repertoires were generated with immunoSEQ multiplex PCR, while TCRdb's copy carries only in-frame clones and drops some. Among 90,000 to 120,000 clones listed, roughly 88% were seen once. Sequencing used peripheral blood. The receptors come from a man in his fifties or sixties with active or convalescent COVID-19.

This sequence joins TRBV7-9 and TRBJ2-5, with D unclear. Germline V gene data show CDR1 as SEHNR and CDR2 as FQNEAQ (reference sequence). V lost 0 bases and J 3 bases, leaving 5 bases between the germline ends. CDR3 length: 13 residues. DNA for the CDR3: TGTGCCAGCAGCTTAGCGCCAGAAGAGACCCAGTACTTC. It translates to CASSLAPEETQYF.

The chain carries TRBV12-3 or TRBV12-4 and TRBJ1-4, with 10 nucleotides matching TRBD1. V dropped 4 bases and J dropped 12; count of bases not matched to a gene: 2. The CDR3 is 12 residues long. CDR3 DNA sequence: TGTGCCAGCAGTTCCGGACAGGGGGAACTGTTTTTT. Amino acid sequence: CASSSGQGELFF.

The V and J genes are TRBV28 and TRBJ1-2; 10 nucleotides align to TRBD1. The CDR3 length is 16 residues. J was trimmed by 4 bases and V by 5 bases; bases with no gene match: 10. Germline loops: CDR1 MDHEN, CDR2 SYDVKM. The CDR3, as DNA: TGTGCCAGCAGTCCGGGGGGACAGGGGCGCTCCTATGGCTACACCTTC. Protein: CASSPGGQGRSYGYTF.

This chain uses TRBV11-3 with TRBJ2-2; D might be TRBD1 (6 bases). The germline V gene encodes CDR1 SGHNT and CDR2 YENEEA. Trimming stripped 8 bases from V and 5 bases from J, with 12 bases between. The CDR3 has 13 residues. The DNA for the CDR3 is TGTGCCAGCGTGGTCAGGGGAACCGGGGAGCTGTTTTTT. It translates to CASVVRGTGELFF.

This chain uses TRBV10-2 with TRBJ1-2; tentative D call: TRBD1 (6 bases). This CDR3 has 17 residues. Trimming cost V 4 bases and J 6 bases, with 24 bases left between them. CDR1 and CDR2 (germline): WSHSY, SAAADI. The CDR3 region is CASSGRKGEPTIHGYTF. In DNA form, the CDR3 reads TGCGCCAGCAGTGGTAGAAAGGGGGAGCCTACTATACATGGCTACACCTTC.

This clone occurred a few times. The J gene is TRBJ1-2, the V gene TRBV10-3; a possible D gene is TRBD1 (6 bases). Per germline, CDR1 ENHRY and CDR2 SYGVKD. Trimming took 4 bases from V and 8 from J, leaving 14 bases between them. The CDR3 is made up of 13 amino acids. In DNA, the CDR3 is TGTGCCATCAGTGTCGGGGGGGCGGCCGGCTACACCTTC. Amino acid sequence: CAISVGGAAGYTF.

The V gene is TRBV9, the J gene TRBJ2-5; 10 nucleotides line up with TRBD2. Trimming at V came to 4 bases and at J to 5 bases, leaving 5 bases not matched to a gene. The germline V gene has CDR1 SGDLS and CDR2 YYNGEE. This CDR3 is 14 amino acids long. CDR3 in DNA: TGTGCCAGCAGCTCCCCGGGACTAGCGGAGACCCAGTACTTC. Its translation: CASSSPGLAETQYF.

The chain carries TRBV19 and TRBJ2-1; D may be TRBD2 (5 bases). The CDR3 loop spans 15 amino acids. Trimming stripped 7 bases from V and 7 bases from J, with 20 bases between. Looked up from germline, CDR1 is LNHDA and CDR2 is SQIVND (reference sequence). CDR3 in amino acids: CASTGALGVPNEQFF. The DNA for the CDR3 is TGTGCCAGTACTGGTGCTCTGGGAGTGCCGAATGAGCAGTTCTTC.

The chain has TRBV4-1 and TRBJ2-2; the D is unclear. This CDR3 has 11 amino acids. The V gene's germline CDR1 is MGHRA and CDR2 YSYEKL. Trimming cost V 5 bases and J 8 bases, with 6 bases left between them. Here the CDR3 reads CASSDFGELFF. The DNA of the CDR3 is TGCGCCAGCAGCGACTTTGGGGAGCTGTTTTTT.

The genes are TRBV4-1 and TRBJ1-5; D unclear. V lost 3 bases and J 5 bases, leaving 20 bases between the germline ends. CDR3 length: 17 residues. Germline V gene data show CDR1 as MGHRA and CDR2 as YSYEKL. The CDR3 is CASSQVGGRTQYQPQHF. In DNA form, the CDR3 reads TGCGCCAGCAGCCAGGTGGGAGGGAGGACGCAATATCAGCCCCAGCATTTT.

The rearrangement links TRBV7-2 to TRBJ1-4; a possible D gene is TRBD1 (5 bases). Looked up from germline, CDR1 is SGHTA and CDR2 is FQGNSA. This CDR3 spans 15 amino acids. V was shortened by 5 bases and J by 7 bases, with 17 bases between the two germline ends. This CDR3 reads CASSTERGRGEKLFF. DNA for the CDR3: TGTGCCAGCAGCACTGAACGGGGGAGGGGTGAAAAACTGTTTTTT.

This clone has a single count. The genes are TRBV19 and TRBJ2-1, with 7 bases matching TRBD1. Trimming took 4 bases from V and 0 from J; bases not matched to a gene: 6. The length of the CDR3 is 16 residues. Looked up from germline, CDR1 is LNHDA and CDR2 is SQIVND (reference sequence). CDR3 sequence (DNA): TGTGCCAGTAGTAATGCACAGGGGAGCTCCTACAATGAGCAGTTCTTC. Translating gives CASSNAQGSSYNEQFF.

This chain connects TRBV11-3 to TRBJ2-1, with 7 positions matching TRBD1. V shed 5 bases, J shed 6 bases, and the junction held 7 bases outside the gene matches. Looked up from germline, CDR1 is SGHNT and CDR2 is YENEEA. This CDR3 spans 14 amino acids. CDR3 bases: TGTGCCAGCAGCCACAGGGGCTACGGCAATGAGCAGTTCTTC. Translation gives CASSHRGYGNEQFF.

This clone appeared a single time. The V gene is TRBV6-2 or TRBV6-3, the J gene TRBJ1-1; perhaps TRBD1 as D (6 bases). Trimming removed 2 bases from V and 0 bases from J, with 7 bases in between. The CDR3 is made up of 14 amino acids. CDR1 is MNHEY, CDR2 SVGEGT, per germline. The CDR3 DNA is TGTGCCAGCAGTTACCAGGGGATGAACACTGAAGCTTTCTTT. It encodes CASSYQGMNTEAFF.

The chain carries TRBV12-3 or TRBV12-4 and TRBJ2-5; D not resolved. Trimming pared 7 bases from V and 5 bases from J, leaving 14 bases between. The CDR3 is 13 residues long. The CDR3 here is CASNFFKEETQYF. CDR3 nucleotides: TGTGCCAGCAACTTCTTTAAGGAGGAGACCCAGTACTTC.

This CDR3 is CASSSDSGELFF. The CDR3 bases are TGCGCCAGCAGCTCCGACAGCGGGGAGCTGTTTTTT. The rearrangement uses TRBV5-1 and TRBJ2-2; D is perhaps TRBD1 (5 bases). Trimming removed 3 bases from V and 7 bases from J, with 7 bases in between. The germline CDR1 and CDR2 sequences are SGHRS and YFSETQ. The CDR3 totals 12 residues.

The rearrangement joins TRBV28 to TRBJ2-5; no clear D. V gave up 3 bases and J gave up 2 bases, with 4 bases separating them. Germline V gene lookup returns CDR1 MDHEN and CDR2 SYDVKM. This CDR3 has 12 residues. CDR3 region: CASSFLQETQYF. The CDR3 DNA follows: TGTGCCAGCAGTTTTTTACAAGAGACCCAGTACTTC. Combining the CDR3 with reference TRBV28 and TRBJ2-5 gives the whole variable domain DVKVTQSSRYLVKRTGEKVFLECVQDMDHENMFWYRQDPGLGLRLIYFSYDVKMKEKGDIPEGYSVSREKKERFSLILESASTNQTSMYLCASSFLQETQYFGPGTRLLVL.

The rearrangement uses TRBV2 and TRBJ2-1; perhaps TRBD2 as D (6 bases). Germline-derived CDR1 and CDR2 are SNHLY and FYNNEI. This CDR3 is built from 13 residues. Trimming stripped 5 bases from V and 6 bases from J, with 11 bases between. The CDR3 protein is CASSWLGGNEQFF. CDR3 nucleotide sequence: TGTGCCAGCAGTTGGTTGGGGGGCAATGAGCAGTTCTTC.

The chain has TRBV12-5 and TRBJ2-1, with 12 bases matching TRBD1. Per germline, CDR1 LGHNT and CDR2 FRNRAP. The CDR3 extends over 16 amino acids. Trimming cost V 7 bases and J 6 bases; bases outside gene matches: 10. CDR3 sequence reads: CASATGQGAWSNEQFF. CDR3 in DNA: TGTGCTAGTGCCACGGGACAGGGGGCTTGGAGCAATGAGCAGTTCTTC.

V and J are TRBV19 and TRBJ1-1, with no clear D. V was trimmed by 6 bases and J by 1 base, leaving 15 bases between them. The germline gives CDR1 LNHDA, CDR2 SQIVND (reference sequence). This CDR3 contains 15 residues. The CDR3 region is CASSRSGNRNTEAFF. In DNA form, the CDR3 reads TGTGCCAGTAGCCGCTCGGGAAACAGGAACACTGAAGCTTTCTTT. The full variable domain, rest sourced from reference TRBV19 and TRBJ1-1, is DGGITQSPKYLFRKEGQNVTLSCEQNLNHDAMYWYRQDPGQGLRLIYYSQIVNDFQKGDIAEGYSVSREKKESFPLTVTSAQKNPTAFYLCASSRSGNRNTEAFFGQGTRLTVV.

The gene calls are TRBV28 and TRBJ1-4; no clear D. The CDR3 loop spans 16 amino acids. With 6 bases removed from V and 8 bases from J, the gap between germline ends came to 22 bases. Germline lookup yields CDR1 MDHEN and CDR2 SYDVKM. CDR3 coding DNA: TGTGCCAGCAGACCTCGGACTCTCCTTGTTTCCGAAAAACTGTTTTTT. Protein sequence: CASRPRTLLVSEKLFF.

V is TRBV10-1 and J is TRBJ2-5; 11 bases fit TRBD2. The V and J ends lost 7 bases and 2 bases, in that order; junction bases with no gene match: 3. CDR1 is WNHNN and CDR2 is SYGVQD in the germline V gene (reference sequence). CDR3 length equals 14 residues. In nucleotides, the CDR3 is TGCGCCAGCAATGGGACTAGCGGACAAGAGACCCAGTACTTC. This codes for CASNGTSGQETQYF.

The chain has TRBV27 and TRBJ2-5; D might be TRBD1 (6 bases). The germline gives CDR1 MNHEY, CDR2 SMNVEV (reference sequence). The CDR3 is made up of 13 amino acids. V was cut by 5 bases and J by 5 bases, with 12 bases left in between. CDR3 coding DNA: TGTGCCAGCAGTCCCTCTAGGGGGGAGACCCAGTACTTC. Its translation is CASSPSRGETQYF.

The chain recombines TRBV10-2 with TRBJ1-4; D perhaps matches TRBD1 (5 bases). The V end lost 0 bases, the J end lost 0 bases, and 14 bases lay between the germline ends. From germline, CDR1 is WSHSY and CDR2 SAAADI. The length of the CDR3 is 18 residues. The CDR3 DNA reads as TGCGCCAGCAGTGAGTCGATATCTGGGGGGGCAACTAATGAAAAACTGTTTTTT. Amino acids: CASSESISGGATNEKLFF.